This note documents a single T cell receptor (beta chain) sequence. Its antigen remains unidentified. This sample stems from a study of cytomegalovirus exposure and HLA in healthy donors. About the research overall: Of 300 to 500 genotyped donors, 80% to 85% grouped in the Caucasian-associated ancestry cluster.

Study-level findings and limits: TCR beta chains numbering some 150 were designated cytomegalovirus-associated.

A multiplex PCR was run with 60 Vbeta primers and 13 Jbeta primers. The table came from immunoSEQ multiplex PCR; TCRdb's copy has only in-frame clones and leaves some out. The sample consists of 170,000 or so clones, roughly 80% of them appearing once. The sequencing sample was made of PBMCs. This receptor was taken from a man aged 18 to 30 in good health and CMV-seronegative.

As DNA, the CDR3 is TGTGCCAGCAGGAGACAGGGGGCCGGCACAGATACGCAGTATTTT. Translating gives CASRRQGAGTDTQYF. The gene calls are TRBV6-6 and TRBJ2-3; 10 nucleotides agree with TRBD1. The CDR3 has 15 residues. V was pared by 6 bases and J by 1 base, with 4 bases of the junction left unmatched. Germline loops: CDR1 MNHNY, CDR2 SVGAGI (reference sequence).